This TCR beta chain was retrieved from a study of human T cells and chemical hapten exposure. Across the study: During the approximately 23-week study period, patients had diphenylcyclopropenone applied to the scalp every week. Patch tests applied 0.01% DPC to the upper back, read at 6 days.

Each CDR3 protein is one row after TCRdb ran MiXCR on the RACE reads. The table lists a few hundred thousand distinct CDR3 sequences, 4.8% of them singletons, with over 2% in the top ten. The CDR3 is made up of 13 amino acids. V gave up 3 bases and J gave up 5 bases, with 10 bases separating them. Regarding time point: patch test 1, 2 weeks after DPC sensitization. Treatment here: therapeutic diphenylcyclopropenone sensitization with weekly scalp DPC. Study-wide findings and caveats: Those TCRs sitting above 1 in 1000 frequency stayed the same with DPC sensitization.

This clonotype was seen ten or more times. The antigen is undetermined. Specimen: whole blood, collected in connection with sensitization to the hapten diphenylcyclopropenone (DPC). The source of this sequence is a woman between 45 and 65 years old with alopecia areata. Some clones in this sample may be carry-over from other donors' samples. The chain joins TRBV12-3 or TRBV12-4 to TRBJ1-2; no firm D call. CDR3 in DNA: TGTGCCAGCAGTTTTGATAGGGCGTATGGCTACACCTTC. Its protein product is CASSFDRAYGYTF.